The 17 T cell receptor beta chains in this list originate from one sample, sequenced in a study of blood T cell repertoires in COVID-19. Here immunoSEQ multiplex PCR was the method, and the copy in TCRdb shows in-frame clones only, minus some. The profile shows 410,000 or so clones, approximately 90% of them singletons. The sample comprised peripheral blood. The source is a woman in her 40s with COVID-19, enrolled during active disease.

This chain uses TRBV29-1 with TRBJ1-4; the match to TRBD1 covers 7 bases. This CDR3 comprises 13 residues. Germline trimming cut 7 bases from V and 3 bases from J; bases unmatched to any gene: 5. Germline V gene lookup returns CDR1 SQVTM and CDR2 ANQGSEA. The CDR3 DNA reads TGCAGCGCCAGGGACAGCCCTAATGAAAAACTGTTTTTT. It translates to CSARDSPNEKLFF.

The chain recombines TRBV19 with TRBJ2-3, with 14 bases identical to TRBD2. Germline V gene sequence: CDR1 LNHDA, CDR2 SQIVND (reference sequence). The J segment lost 1 base and the V segment lost 4 bases, leaving 4 bases of the junction unmatched. The CDR3 loop spans 17 amino acids. CDR3 amino acids: CASSTRLAGGGTDTQYF. The CDR3 DNA reads TGTGCCAGTAGTACGAGACTAGCGGGGGGGGGCACAGATACGCAGTATTTT.

The CDR3 nucleotides are TGTGCCAGCAGCGTCTCGGGCGGGGGGTCGGAGACCCAGTACTTC. Its translation: CASSVSGGGSETQYF. The genes are TRBV9 and TRBJ2-5; 8 positions agree with TRBD2. The V gene's germline CDR1 is SGDLS and CDR2 YYNGEE. Trimming took 2 bases from V and 5 from J; bases not matched to a gene: 8. The CDR3 covers 15 residues.

This chain connects TRBV7-2 to TRBJ2-1, with D unclear. This CDR3 comprises 13 residues. The V end was cut by 1 base, the J end by 6 bases, with 7 bases between. Germline V lookup: CDR1 SGHTA, CDR2 FQGNSA. CDR3: CASSLGPRNEQFF. CDR3 nucleotide sequence: TGTGCCAGCAGCTTAGGGCCCCGCAATGAGCAGTTCTTC.

The chain joins TRBV5-1 to TRBJ2-7; maybe TRBD1 (5 bases). V was clipped by 0 bases and J by 6 bases, with 13 bases between them. Germline V CDR1 and CDR2: SGHRS, YFSETQ. The CDR3 consists of 14 residues. The CDR3 DNA reads TGCGCCAGCAGCTTGGAAGAGAGACAGAGCGAGCAGTACTTC. Translated, it gives CASSLEERQSEQYF.

Only one count was recorded for this clone. CDR3 region: CASSPDRVGRNTIYF. The CDR3 coding sequence is TGTGCCAGCTCACCAGACAGGGTTGGGAGAAACACCATATATTTT. The V call is TRBV18, the J call TRBJ1-3; TRBD1 matches 7 bases. The CDR3 loop spans 15 amino acids. Germline V gene lookup returns CDR1 KGHSH and CDR2 LQKENI. J lost 5 bases, V lost 2 bases, and 6 bases had no gene match. The variable domain in full, completed from reference TRBV18 and TRBJ1-3, reads NAGVMQNPRHLVRRRGQEARLRCSPMKGHSHVYWYRQLPEEGLKFMVYLQKENIIDESGMPKERFSAEFPKEGPSILRIQQVVRGDSAAYFCASSPDRVGRNTIYFGEGSWLTVV.

The chain has TRBV6-5 and TRBJ1-1; D is undetermined. The length of the CDR3 is 13 residues. Looked up from germline, CDR1 is MNHEY and CDR2 is SVGAGI. The V end was cut by 8 bases, the J end by 0 bases, with 10 bases between. In DNA form, the CDR3 reads TGTGCCAGCGCCCCACGGGTGAACACTGAAGCTTTCTTT. Amino acids: CASAPRVNTEAFF.

This clone was recorded once. V is TRBV7-9 and J is TRBJ2-7, with TRBD1 matching over 7 bases. Germline V CDR1 and CDR2: SEHNR, FQNEAQ (reference sequence). Trimming cost V 5 bases and J 6 bases; bases outside gene matches: 16. This CDR3 has 16 amino acids. This CDR3 reads CASSLSLAGTAGEQYF. In nucleotides, the CDR3 is TGTGCCAGCAGCCTCTCGTTGGCCGGGACAGCCGGCGAGCAGTACTTC.

The chain combines TRBV6-2 or TRBV6-3 with TRBJ2-7; 7 bases line up with TRBD1. CDR3 length: 18 residues. The ends lost 6 bases at V and 2 bases at J; junction bases unmatched: 19. Looked up from germline, CDR1 is MNHEY and CDR2 is SVGEGT. The CDR3 DNA sequence: TGTGCCAGCAGCCGACCGGGACAGAACATACTAACCCCCTACGAGCAGTACTTC. It codes for CASSRPGQNILTPYEQYF.

The CDR3 nucleotides are TGTGCCAGCAGTTTACGTACTAGCGGTAACTACGAGCAGTACTTC. As protein: CASSLRTSGNYEQYF. J is TRBJ2-7 and V is TRBV28, with 8 nucleotides matching TRBD2. Germline lookup yields CDR1 MDHEN and CDR2 SYDVKM. The V gene end was trimmed by 2 bases and the J gene end by 3 bases; junction bases not matched to a gene: 6. CDR3 length: 15 residues. The full variable domain, completed using reference TRBV28 and TRBJ2-7, is DVKVTQSSRYLVKRTGEKVFLECVQDMDHENMFWYRQDPGLGLRLIYFSYDVKMKEKGDIPEGYSVSREKKERFSLILESASTNQTSMYLCASSLRTSGNYEQYFGPGTRLTVT.

The J gene is TRBJ1-1, the V gene TRBV3-1 (or the pseudogene TRBV3-2); 8 positions agree with TRBD1. CDR1 LGHDT and CDR2 YNNKEL come from the germline V gene (reference sequence). Trimming removed 3 bases from V and 2 bases from J; junction bases left unmatched: 5. The CDR3 is made up of 15 amino acids. The CDR3 nucleotides read TGTGCCAGCAGCCAGGGACAGGTCCTCAACACTGAAGCTTTCTTT. Protein sequence: CASSQGQVLNTEAFF.

This clone occurred once. The rearrangement joins TRBV6-2 or TRBV6-3 to TRBJ2-2; TRBD1 matches 8 bases. The CDR3 is made up of 13 amino acids. CDR1 and CDR2 (germline): MNHEY, SVGEGT. V was pared by 6 bases and J by 7 bases, with 4 bases of the junction left unmatched. Here the CDR3 reads CASSRQGSGELFF. The CDR3 nucleotides are TGTGCCAGCAGCCGACAGGGGAGCGGGGAGCTGTTTTTT.

This clone was seen once. The J gene is TRBJ1-2, the V gene TRBV4-1; no reliable D call. Trimming took 1 base from V and 4 from J, leaving 13 bases between them. The CDR3 extends over 15 amino acids. Looked up from germline, CDR1 is MGHRA and CDR2 is YSYEKL. CDR3 DNA sequence: TGCGCCAGCAGCCAAGTGGGCACCAAGAGCTATGGCTACACCTTC. Translating it yields CASSQVGTKSYGYTF.

The J gene is TRBJ1-4, the V gene TRBV2, with D perhaps TRBD1 (5 bases). V dropped 4 bases and J dropped 5 bases, with 11 bases sitting between them. This CDR3 has 14 amino acids. The germline V gene has CDR1 SNHLY and CDR2 FYNNEI. Here the CDR3 DNA reads TGTGCCAGCAGTGGGGACGGGGGGAATGAAAAACTGTTTTTT. Protein product: CASSGDGGNEKLFF.

The gene calls are TRBV5-1 and TRBJ1-1, with D possibly matching TRBD1 (5 bases). Trimming shortened V by 5 bases and J by 8 bases, and 13 bases separated the two germline ends. There are 12 residues in the CDR3. Germline V gene lookup returns CDR1 SGHRS and CDR2 YFSETQ. The CDR3 nucleotides read TGCGCCAGCAGGTATGAGACAGCAGAAGCTTTCTTT. This sequence encodes CASRYETAEAFF.

This clone has a single count. V is TRBV7-9 and J is TRBJ1-4, with TRBD1 identical over 7 bases. The CDR3 runs 14 residues. The V gene end was trimmed by 0 bases and the J gene end by 5 bases; junction bases not matched to a gene: 0. Germline CDR1 reads SEHNR; CDR2 reads FQNEAQ (reference sequence). CDR3 region: CASSLADRNEKLFF. The CDR3 coding sequence is TGTGCCAGCAGCTTAGCGGACAGGAATGAAAAACTGTTTTTT.

This clone was picked up a small number of times. The chain's CDR3 is CASSFTSGGSYEQYF. CDR3 coding DNA: TGTGCCAGCAGCTTTACTAGCGGGGGATCATACGAGCAGTACTTC. The chain is built from TRBV7-3 and TRBJ2-7; TRBD2 aligns across 11 bases. CDR3 size: 15 residues. V shed 3 bases and J 4 bases; nucleotides not matched to a gene: 5. CDR1 is SGHTA, CDR2 FQGTGA, per germline.